This TCR beta chain was obtained from a study of metastatic and nonmetastatic thyroid tumors. Authors' processing steps: Differences in CDR3 between clinicopathological groups were drawn on to build a classifier intended to discriminate distant-metastatic papillary thyroid cancer patients. TCRdb reanalyzed the PCR reads via MiXCR. It is TCRdb's table, rather than the study itself, that gives the V and J calls and clone size. The table shows about 27,000 clones, with 16% occurring only once. Study-wide findings and caveats: Malignant thyroid tumors reportedly had TCR beta diversity that was significantly higher than in benign nodules, in blood and tumor.

Thyroid surgery took place with no prior treatment in any patient. This CDR3 region has 14 residues. Germline V gives CDR1 LNHDA, CDR2 SQIVND (reference sequence). Deletions cut 4 bases from V and 4 bases from J, with 13 bases between. This clone was observed at least ten times. Its antigen is currently unknown. The clonotype was recovered from a male donor with papillary thyroid cancer or a benign thyroid nodule (not recorded which). Some clones in this sample may be carry-over from other donors' samples. Sequenced material: blood. V is TRBV19 and J is TRBJ1-2; no reliable D call. DNA of the CDR3: TGTGCCAGTAGTACAGAACCTGTAATCTATGGCTACACCTTC. Translated: CASSTEPVIYGYTF.